The rows below give T cell receptor beta chains drawn from one sample of a study of post-analysis software for immune sequencing data. TCRdb re-analysed the PCR reads in MiXCR, keeping a single row per CDR3 protein. The repertoire holds hundreds of thousands of distinct CDR3 sequences, with just under 30% as singletons. Specimen: blood. These receptors all come from a girl aged 10 to 17 with multiple sclerosis. Each CDR3 is given with its conserved first and last residue. The D gene is left open where the match is weak. A clone size is listed for some rows: how often the clone was seen (once, few, many), or a class if it is expanded.

J	V	D	size	DNA	CDR3
TRBJ2-5	TRBV9	TRBD1	NA	TGTGCCAGCAGCGACCGGGACAGGGGAGTTGGGACCCAGTACTTC	CASSDRDRGVGTQYF
TRBJ2-1	TRBV12-3/TRBV12-4	NA	few	TGTGCCAGCAGTCCATACTACAATGAGCAGTTCTTC	CASSPYYNEQFF
TRBJ2-1	TRBV5-4	TRBD2	NA	TGTGCCAGCAGGGATAGCGGGGGCCTTCCTTACAATGAGCAGTTCTTC	CASRDSGGLPYNEQFF
TRBJ1-1	TRBV27	NA	few	TGTGCCAGCAGTTTTTCGGTGATGAACACTGAAGCTTTCTTT	CASSFSVMNTEAFF
TRBJ2-3	TRBV28	NA	NA	TGTGCCAGCACCCTTCGGGGGGCTCGCACAGATACGCAGTATTTT	CASTLRGARTDTQYF
TRBJ2-5	TRBV28	NA	NA	TGTGCCAGCAGTTTTGGTAGCGCTCGAGAGACCCAGTACTTC	CASSFGSARETQYF
TRBJ2-7	TRBV6-5	TRBD2	many	TGTGCCAGCAGCTCCTGGACTAGCGGGAGCTACGAGCAGTACTTC	CASSSWTSGSYEQYF
TRBJ2-7	TRBV20-1	TRBD2	NA	TGCAGTGCTAGAGGGACTAGCGGGAGGGCCAGCGAGCAGTACTTC	CSARGTSGRASEQYF
TRBJ1-1	TRBV29-1	NA	NA	TGCAGCTCCGGGACTGAATCGGGCGCTGAAGCTTTCTTT	CSSGTESGAEAFF
TRBJ1-1	TRBV4-2	NA	few	TGTGCCAGCAGCCAAGATTGGGGGGGGAGGAACGCTGAAGCTTTCTTT	CASSQDWGGRNAEAFF
TRBJ2-5	TRBV25-1	NA	NA	TGTGCCAGTAGTGCCCCGTGGGGCAGCAGAGAGACCCAGTACTTC	CASSAPWGSRETQYF
TRBJ2-5	TRBV28	NA	NA	TGTGCCAGCAGTTTACGGCGGTCGTACCAAGAGACCCAGTACTTC	CASSLRRSYQETQYF
TRBJ1-4	TRBV6-6	NA	once	TGTGCCAGCAGGTACTCCGGTAATGAAAAACTGTTTTTT	CASRYSGNEKLFF
TRBJ2-7	TRBV12-3/TRBV12-4	NA	few	TGTGCCAGCACCTTAGGACTACTCGATGGCGATGAGCAGTACTTC	CASTLGLLDGDEQYF
TRBJ2-1	TRBV20-1	NA	few	TGCAGTGCTAGAGATCGGTCGGAGTACCTCTCCTACAATGAGCAGTTCTTC	CSARDRSEYLSYNEQFF
TRBJ2-7	TRBV5-1	NA	NA	TGCGCCAGCAGTACCGGCGAATTCTACGAGCAGTACTTC	CASSTGEFYEQYF
TRBJ2-3	TRBV11-2	NA	few	TGTGCCAGCAGCCAGGACCGCCGCACAGATACGCAGTATTTT	CASSQDRRTDTQYF
TRBJ1-1	TRBV12-3/TRBV12-4	NA	many	TGTGCCAGCAGAGAAACAGAGGGGAACACTGAAGCTTTCTTT	CASRETEGNTEAFF
TRBJ2-5	TRBV20-1	NA	NA	TGCAGTGCTAGAGATCAGGGAGCTTTAGGAGAGACCCAGTACTTC	CSARDQGALGETQYF
TRBJ1-5	TRBV2	NA	few	TGTGCCAGCGGCCGGGACGTGAGCAATCAGCCCCAGCATTTT	CASGRDVSNQPQHF
TRBJ2-1	TRBV6-5	NA	NA	TGTGCCAGCAGTGTAGGACGAGAGGGACTGTTCTTC	CASSVGREGLFF
TRBJ2-7	TRBV5-1	TRBD2	NA	TGCGCCAGCAGCTTGGGTGTAGCGGGAGTTTCCGAGCAGTACTTC	CASSLGVAGVSEQYF
TRBJ1-2	TRBV6-6	TRBD1	NA	TGTGCCAGCAGAAGGGACAGGGAGCTCTATGGCTACACCTTC	CASRRDRELYGYTF
TRBJ2-7	TRBV7-2	NA	NA	TGTGCCAGCAAGAAGCGGACTTCCTACGAGCAGTACTTC	CASKKRTSYEQYF
TRBJ2-7	TRBV29-1	NA	many	TGCAGCGTTGAAGTGGCGGCAGGGGCTCGCGAGCAGTACTTC	CSVEVAAGAREQYF
TRBJ1-1	TRBV5-1	NA	few	TGCGCCAGCAGCTTGGCCGGGTCACACACTGAAGCTTTCTTT	CASSLAGSHTEAFF
TRBJ2-1	TRBV5-1	NA	few	TGCGCCAGCAGCTTGGCCTTTACGGATTACAATGAGCAGTTCTTC	CASSLAFTDYNEQFF
TRBJ1-4	TRBV29-1	NA	few	TGCAGCGTTGTAACAGCTTCTAATGAAAAACTGTTTTTT	CSVVTASNEKLFF
TRBJ2-1	TRBV20-1	TRBD2	many	TGCAGTGCTAGAGGGATAGCGGGATTGGGTGAGCAGTTCTTC	CSARGIAGLGEQFF
TRBJ2-3	TRBV28	TRBD1	NA	TGTGCCAGCACCTACACAGGGGGTCCAGATACGCAGTATTTT	CASTYTGGPDTQYF
TRBJ2-5	TRBV18	NA	NA	TGTACCAGCTCAGCGAAGGGCGGACAAGAGACCCAGTACTTC	CTSSAKGGQETQYF
TRBJ2-7	TRBV5-1	NA	few	TGCGCCAGCAGCTTTCTGTCGGGAGATGTCTACGAGCAGTACTTC	CASSFLSGDVYEQYF
TRBJ2-6	TRBV24-1	NA	NA	TGTGCCACCGGGGGCAGGGGTGGGGCCAACGTCCTGACTTTC	CATGGRGGANVLTF
TRBJ1-2	TRBV9	TRBD1	NA	TGTGCCAGCAGAGAGAGCCCAGGGGGCTGGGGCTATGGCTACACCTTC	CASRESPGGWGYGYTF
TRBJ2-7	TRBV20-1	NA	NA	TGCAGTGCTGCCAGTGGAGGGACCGTCTACGAGCAGTACTTC	CSAASGGTVYEQYF
TRBJ2-5	TRBV10-3	NA	many	TGTGCCATCAGTGAGTCGGTCGGAGGGCCCCACACTCAACAAGAGACCCAGTACTTC	CAISESVGGPHTQQETQYF
TRBJ2-1	TRBV24-1	NA	few	TGTGCCACCAGTGCGGTTTGGAATGAGCAGTTCTTC	CATSAVWNEQFF
TRBJ2-1	TRBV10-3	TRBD2	NA	TGTGCCATCAGTGGGTTTGCGGGAGTCTCCTACAATGAGCAGTTCTTC	CAISGFAGVSYNEQFF
TRBJ2-3	TRBV5-1	TRBD1	NA	TGCGCCAACAGAGGGCAGGGGGCACCAGATACGCAGTATTTT	CANRGQGAPDTQYF
TRBJ2-4	TRBV7-2	TRBD2	few	TGTGCCAGCAGCTTAGTCTTGGCGGGAGGGCAGCTCATTCAGTACTTC	CASSLVLAGGQLIQYF
TRBJ1-2	TRBV20-1	NA	NA	TGCGGTGCTAGAGGCATGGCGGCTGGCTATGGCTACACCTTC	CGARGMAAGYGYTF
TRBJ2-1	TRBV15	TRBD2	many	TGTGCCACCAGCAGAGGTAGCGGGAGTTCGGACGAGCAGTTCTTC	CATSRGSGSSDEQFF
TRBJ1-2	TRBV10-3	NA	NA	TGTGCCATCAAGGGTTATACGACTAACTATGGCTACACCTTC	CAIKGYTTNYGYTF
TRBJ2-3	TRBV4-3	NA	many	TGCGCCAGCAGCCAAGATGGGGATACGCAGTATTTT	CASSQDGDTQYF
TRBJ1-2	TRBV20-1	TRBD1	few	TGCAGTGCCAAAGGGGGCTTCTCCAACCTCTATGGCTACACCTTC	CSAKGGFSNLYGYTF
TRBJ2-1	TRBV6-1	TRBD2	few	TGTGCCAGCAGCGCCTCGTTAGCGGGACTGACCTACAATGAGCAGTTCTTC	CASSASLAGLTYNEQFF
TRBJ2-7	TRBV20-1	NA	NA	TGCAGTGCTTGGGGTCGGGGACTTGGTTCCTACGAGCAGTACTTC	CSAWGRGLGSYEQYF
TRBJ1-2	TRBV20-1	NA	few	TGCAGTGCTTCGGGACACCCTAATTATGGCTACACCTTC	CSASGHPNYGYTF
TRBJ2-5	TRBV20-1	TRBD1	NA	TGCAGTGCTAGAATGCTAGGGGGCGATGAGACCCAGTACTTC	CSARMLGGDETQYF
TRBJ1-6	TRBV12-3/TRBV12-4	NA	NA	TGTGCCAGCAGCCCCCGGGACTTCGGTTCGGCCCCCCACTTT	CASSPRDFGSAPHF
TRBJ2-3	TRBV6-6	TRBD1	few	TGTGCCAGCGGGGACAGGGTAAACCGAATTAGCACAGATACGCAGTATTTT	CASGDRVNRISTDTQYF